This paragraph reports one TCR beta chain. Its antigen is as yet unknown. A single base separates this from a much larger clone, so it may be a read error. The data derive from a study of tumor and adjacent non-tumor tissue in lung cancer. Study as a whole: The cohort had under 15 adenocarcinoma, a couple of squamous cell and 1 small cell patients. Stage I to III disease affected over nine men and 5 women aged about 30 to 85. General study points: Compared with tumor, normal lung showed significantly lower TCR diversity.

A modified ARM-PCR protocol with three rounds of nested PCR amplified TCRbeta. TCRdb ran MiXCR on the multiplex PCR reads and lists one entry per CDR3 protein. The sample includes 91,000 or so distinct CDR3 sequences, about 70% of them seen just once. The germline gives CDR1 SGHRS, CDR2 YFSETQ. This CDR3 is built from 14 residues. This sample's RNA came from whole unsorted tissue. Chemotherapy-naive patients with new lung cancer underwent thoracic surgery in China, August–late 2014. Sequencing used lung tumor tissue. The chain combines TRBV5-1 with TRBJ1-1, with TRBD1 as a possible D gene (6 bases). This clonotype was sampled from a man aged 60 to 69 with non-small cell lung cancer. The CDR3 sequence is CDSSADRLNTEAFF. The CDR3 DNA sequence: TGCGACAGCAGCGCCGACAGGTTGAACACTGAAGCTTTCTTT.